These 19 T cell receptor beta chains share one sample of origin, sequenced in a study of naive CD8 T cells in extremely preterm neonates. Profiling relied on immunoSEQ multiplex PCR, and the TCRdb table lists in-frame clones only, not all of them. The sample comprises approximately 7,000 clones, roughly 98% of which are singletons, and around 0.38% rests with the top ten. The sequenced material came from naive CD8+ T cells from blood. Source of these receptors: a human donor in good health.

Note on this clone: Because it lacks the conserved phenylalanine or tryptophan at the end, this CDR3 is likely a read error. The genes are TRBV11-2 and TRBJ1-2; D is perhaps TRBD1 (6 bases). There are 14 residues in the CDR3. Germline CDR1 SGHAT, CDR2 FQNNGV. Trimming cost V 1 base and J 5 bases, with 11 bases left between them. DNA of the CDR3: TGTGCCAGCAGCTTAGGGGGGGGCGCATATGGCTACACCCTC. Translated: CASSLGGGAYGYTL.

The chain links TRBV9 to TRBJ1-2; no reliable D call. Trimming removed 0 bases at V and 4 bases at J, with 13 bases between. The CDR3 is 15 amino acids. CDR1 SGDLS and CDR2 YYNGEE come from the germline V gene. The CDR3 coding sequence is TGTGCCAGCAGCGTAGCTGGCGCGGGAACCTATGGCTACACCTTC. Translating it yields CASSVAGAGTYGYTF.

CDR3 amino acids: CASAVAGGPYEQYF. The CDR3 DNA follows: TGTGCCAGCGCGGTGGCAGGAGGACCCTACGAGCAGTACTTC. This chain uses TRBV13 with TRBJ2-7, with D maybe TRBD2 (5 bases). Per germline, CDR1 PRHDT and CDR2 FYEKMQ (reference sequence). The ends were cut back, 8 bases at V and 2 bases at J, with 16 bases in the middle. The CDR3 consists of 14 residues.

The chain uses TRBV9 and TRBJ1-2; D is possibly TRBD1 (5 bases). This CDR3 region has 16 residues. CDR1 and CDR2 (germline): SGDLS, YYNGEE. The V end was cut by 6 bases, the J end by 6 bases, with 24 bases between. The DNA of the CDR3 is TGTGCCAGCACCCATTTACTGGGCACCGGGGGTGATGGCTACACCTTC. It codes for CASTHLLGTGGDGYTF. Full variable domain (remainder filled in from reference TRBV9 and TRBJ1-2): DSGVTQTPKHLITATGQRVTLRCSPRSGDLSVYWYQQSLDQGLQFLIQYYNGEERAKGNILERFSAQQFPDLHSELNLSSLELGDSALYFCASTHLLGTGGDGYTFGSGTRLTVV.

The chain combines TRBV4-1 with TRBJ2-7; TRBD1 might be the D (6 bases). V was shortened by 1 base and J by 4 bases, with 14 bases between the two germline ends. CDR1 and CDR2 from the germline V gene are MGHRA and YSYEKL. This CDR3 spans 15 amino acids. The chain's CDR3 is CASSQATGYLYEQYF. The CDR3, as DNA: TGCGCCAGCAGCCAAGCGACAGGATACCTATACGAGCAGTACTTC.

The chain recombines TRBV2 with TRBJ1-2; D is unclear. CDR1 is SNHLY and CDR2 is FYNNEI in the germline V gene. Trimming took off 2 bases at V and 3 bases at J, with 13 bases between the two ends. This CDR3 contains 15 residues. CDR3: CASSETAGLYYGYTF. Here the CDR3 DNA reads TGTGCCAGCAGTGAAACGGCAGGCCTATACTATGGCTACACCTTC.

This clone is a singleton in its sample. The genes are TRBV19 and TRBJ1-1; a weak D match, TRBD1 (5 bases). From germline, CDR1 is LNHDA and CDR2 SQIVND (reference sequence). With 4 bases removed from V and 1 base from J, the gap between germline ends came to 10 bases. This CDR3 has 14 residues. The CDR3 loop reads CASSTRTKNTEAFF. CDR3 DNA sequence: TGTGCCAGTAGTACCAGGACAAAGAACACTGAAGCTTTCTTT.

The chain combines TRBV4-3 with TRBJ2-6; 9 nucleotides agree with TRBD1. The germline V gene encodes CDR1 LGHNA and CDR2 YSLEER. The CDR3 totals 17 residues. The V and J ends lost 2 bases and 1 base, in that order; junction bases with no gene match: 3. CDR3 bases: TGCGCCAGCAGCCAATACGGGACAGGGTCTGGGGCCAACGTCCTGACTTTC. Translating gives CASSQYGTGSGANVLTF.

J is TRBJ1-2 and V is TRBV7-9, with 9 nucleotides matching TRBD1. Germline V gene sequence: CDR1 SEHNR, CDR2 FQNEAQ (reference sequence). J was trimmed by 3 bases and V by 4 bases; bases with no gene match: 3. The CDR3 spans 14 residues. The CDR3 loop reads CASSSTGGDYGYTF. The DNA of the CDR3 is TGTGCCAGCAGCTCGACAGGGGGGGACTATGGCTACACCTTC.

The chain couples TRBV5-6 to TRBJ2-5, with TRBD1 as a possible D gene (6 bases). Looked up from germline, CDR1 is SGHDT and CDR2 is YYEEEE. Trimming stripped 0 bases from V and 2 bases from J, with 8 bases between. This CDR3 spans 14 amino acids. The CDR3 spells CASSLVGQQETQYF. DNA for the CDR3: TGTGCCAGCAGCTTGGTTGGACAGCAAGAGACCCAGTACTTC.

CDR3 nucleotides: TGTGCCTGGGTTCAGGGGAGGGGAAACACTGAAGCTTTCTTT. Amino acids: CAWVQGRGNTEAFF. The V call is TRBV30, the J call TRBJ1-1, with TRBD1 as a possible D gene (6 bases). Trimming removed 5 bases at V and 2 bases at J, with 15 bases between. From germline, CDR1 is GTSNPN and CDR2 SVGIG (reference sequence). This CDR3 comprises 14 residues.

The chain links TRBV6-5 to TRBJ1-1, with 7 positions matching TRBD1. CDR3 length equals 13 residues. With 7 bases clipped from V and 3 bases from J, the junction kept 5 bases outside the gene matches. Looked up from germline, CDR1 is MNHEY and CDR2 is SVGAGI. Here the CDR3 reads CASNQGGYTEAFF. DNA of the CDR3: TGTGCCAGCAACCAGGGGGGATACACTGAAGCTTTCTTT.

The rearrangement joins TRBV9 to TRBJ1-1; D is perhaps TRBD1 (5 bases). The CDR3 contains 16 residues. Germline CDR1 reads SGDLS; CDR2 reads YYNGEE. The V gene lost 3 bases and the J gene lost 6 bases, with 21 bases spanning the gap. The CDR3 DNA reads as TGTGCCAGCAGCGCAGGGTTGAGGCCCGGGCTCGCTGAAGCTTTCTTT. It yields the protein CASSAGLRPGLAEAFF.

The chain employs TRBV5-6 and TRBJ2-7; D not resolved. CDR1 SGHDT and CDR2 YYEEEE come from the germline V gene. V lost 3 bases, J lost 9 bases, and 13 bases lay in between. This CDR3 is 12 amino acids long. The CDR3 DNA reads as TGTGCCAGCAGCTCCTATTGGGCAGCGCAGTACTTC. As protein: CASSSYWAAQYF.

The rearrangement links TRBV30 to TRBJ1-4; D may be TRBD1 (6 bases). This CDR3 region has 15 residues. Trimming shortened V by 7 bases and J by 0 bases, and 15 bases separated the two germline ends. Germline loops: CDR1 GTSNPN, CDR2 SVGIG (reference sequence). For the CDR3, the DNA is TGTGCCTCGGTAGGCAGGGGAGCAACTAATGAAAAACTGTTTTTT. Translated: CASVGRGATNEKLFF.

The V and J genes are TRBV6-7 and TRBJ2-7, with 7 bases matching TRBD2. TRBV6-7 is an ORF, with its function uncertain. CDR3 size: 15 residues. V dropped 6 bases and J dropped 1; count of bases not matched to a gene: 9. Here the CDR3 DNA reads TGTGCCAGCAGCTTAAGCGGGGTTCTTTCCTACGAGCAGTACTTC. It specifies CASSLSGVLSYEQYF.

V gene TRBV27 combines with J gene TRBJ2-1, with D perhaps TRBD2 (7 bases). V was pared by 4 bases and J by 7 bases, with 14 bases between. This CDR3 spans 14 amino acids. Germline loops: CDR1 MNHEY, CDR2 SMNVEV (reference sequence). The CDR3 nucleotides are TGTGCCAGCAGTTGGGGGGCGGGGGAAAATGAGCAGTTCTTC. Translation: CASSWGAGENEQFF.

The chain has TRBV27 and TRBJ2-3, with TRBD2 identical over 13 bases. CDR1 is MNHEY and CDR2 is SMNVEV in the germline V gene (reference sequence). The CDR3 consists of 16 residues. V lost 7 bases and J lost 6; bases outside the gene matches: 10. The CDR3 DNA reads TGTGCCAGCACCCCGGGGACTAGCGGGGTGAGCGATACGCAGTATTTT. Translating gives CASTPGTSGVSDTQYF.

This clone appeared a single time. This chain connects TRBV28 to TRBJ2-7; D is unclear. The CDR3 extends over 11 amino acids. Per the germline V gene, CDR1 is MDHEN and CDR2 is SYDVKM. V was pared by 5 bases and J by 3 bases, with 5 bases between. Written as DNA, the CDR3 is TGTGCCAGCAGTATACTCTACGAGCAGTACTTC. Its protein product is CASSILYEQYF.